This T cell receptor (beta chain) was sequenced in a study of OX40 agonist ivuxolimab in advanced cancers. Study details: Head and neck, renal cell, melanoma or hepatocellular carcinoma were the cancers that dose-escalation patients had.

TCRdb's copy holds only in-frame clones and misses some; the assay was immunoSEQ multiplex PCR. The profile shows 45,000 or so clones, more than 70% of them singletons. Turning to this clone: The antigen is undetermined.

Trimming cost V 2 bases and J 5 bases, with 15 bases left between them. CDR3 length: 15 residues. Germline lookup yields CDR1 SGHTA and CDR2 FQGNSA. Points from the study as a whole: Individuals who were partial responders at 0.1-3.0 mg/kg had clonal expansion that ranked among the lowest. Expanded peripheral T cell antigen specificity was not determined.

V gene TRBV7-2 combines with J gene TRBJ2-5; the D gene is possibly TRBD1 (5 bases). This TCR came from an adult with an advanced solid tumor such as melanoma, head and neck, liver or kidney cancer. This specimen was CD4+ or CD8+ T cells sorted from blood, taken in a trial of the OX40 agonist ivuxolimab. The CDR3 DNA follows: TGTGCCAGCAGCTTAACAGGTTTTAGCACGGAGACCCAGTACTTC. Encoded protein: CASSLTGFSTETQYF.